This T cell receptor beta chain was identified during a study of preoperative IRX-2 immunotherapy in early breast cancer. The method was immunoSEQ multiplex PCR; TCRdb's version includes in-frame clones alone and lacks a portion of them. The sample has 40,000 to 45,000 clones; about 95% are singletons. Treatment in this sample: preoperative locoregional IRX-2 cytokine immunotherapy. Patients received preoperative, locoregional IRX-2 cytokine immunotherapy in a phase Ib study. The CDR3 covers 13 residues. Germline V lookup: CDR1 SGDLS, CDR2 YYNGEE. Trimming removed 5 bases at V and 1 base at J, with 10 bases between.

Source: tumor tissue, taken after IRX-2 immunotherapy. The chain recombines TRBV9 with TRBJ2-7, with D perhaps TRBD1 (6 bases). The origin of this receptor is a human donor with breast cancer. The CDR3 DNA reads as TGTGCCAGCAGTTTTGGACAGTCCTACGAGCAGTACTTC. It specifies CASSFGQSYEQYF.